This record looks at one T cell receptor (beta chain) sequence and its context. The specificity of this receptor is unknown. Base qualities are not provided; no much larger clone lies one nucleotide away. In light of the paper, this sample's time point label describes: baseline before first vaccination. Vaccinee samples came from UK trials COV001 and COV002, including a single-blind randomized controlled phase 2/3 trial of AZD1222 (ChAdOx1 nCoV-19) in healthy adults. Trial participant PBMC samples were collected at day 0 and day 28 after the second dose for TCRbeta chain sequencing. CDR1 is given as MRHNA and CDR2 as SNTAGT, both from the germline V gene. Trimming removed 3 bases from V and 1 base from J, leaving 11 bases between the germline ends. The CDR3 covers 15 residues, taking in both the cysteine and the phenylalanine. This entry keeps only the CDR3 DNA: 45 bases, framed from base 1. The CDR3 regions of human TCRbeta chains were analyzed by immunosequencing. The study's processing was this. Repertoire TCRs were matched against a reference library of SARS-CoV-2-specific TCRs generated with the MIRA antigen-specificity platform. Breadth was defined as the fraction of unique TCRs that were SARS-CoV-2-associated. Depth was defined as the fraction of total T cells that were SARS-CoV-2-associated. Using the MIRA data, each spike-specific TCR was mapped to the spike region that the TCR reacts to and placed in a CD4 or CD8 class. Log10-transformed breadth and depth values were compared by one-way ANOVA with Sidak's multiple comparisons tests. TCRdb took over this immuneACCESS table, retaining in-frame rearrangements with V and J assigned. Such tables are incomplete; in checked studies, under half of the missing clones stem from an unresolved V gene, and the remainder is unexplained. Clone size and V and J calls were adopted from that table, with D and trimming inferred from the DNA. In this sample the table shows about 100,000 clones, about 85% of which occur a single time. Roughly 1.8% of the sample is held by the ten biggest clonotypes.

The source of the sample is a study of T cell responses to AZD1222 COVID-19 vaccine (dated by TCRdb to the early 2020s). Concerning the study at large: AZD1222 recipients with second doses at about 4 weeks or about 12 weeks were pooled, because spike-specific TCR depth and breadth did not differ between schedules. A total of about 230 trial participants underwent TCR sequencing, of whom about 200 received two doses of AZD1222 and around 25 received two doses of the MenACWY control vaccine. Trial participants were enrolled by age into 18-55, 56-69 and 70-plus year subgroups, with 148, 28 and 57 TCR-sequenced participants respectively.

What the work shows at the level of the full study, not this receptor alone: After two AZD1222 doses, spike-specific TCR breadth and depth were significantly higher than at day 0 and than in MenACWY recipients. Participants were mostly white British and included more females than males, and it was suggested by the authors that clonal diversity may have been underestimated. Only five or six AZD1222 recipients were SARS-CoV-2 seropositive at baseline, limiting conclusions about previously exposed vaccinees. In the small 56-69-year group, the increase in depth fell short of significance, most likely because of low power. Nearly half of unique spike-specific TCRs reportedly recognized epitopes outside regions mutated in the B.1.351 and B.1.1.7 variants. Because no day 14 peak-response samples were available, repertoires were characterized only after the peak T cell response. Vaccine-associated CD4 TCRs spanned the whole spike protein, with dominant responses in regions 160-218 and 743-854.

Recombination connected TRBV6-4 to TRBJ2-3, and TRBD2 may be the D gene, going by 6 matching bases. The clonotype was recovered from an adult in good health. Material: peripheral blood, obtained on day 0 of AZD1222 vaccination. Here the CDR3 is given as CASSETGGGTDTQYF. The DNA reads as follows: TGTGCCAGCAGTGAGACCGGGGGAGGCACAGATACGCAGTATTTT.